This T cell receptor beta chain appears in the sequencing data of a study of cytomegalovirus exposure and HLA in healthy donors. In the PCR, 60 Vbeta and 13 Jbeta primers were used. Some clones are missing from TCRdb's copy, which holds only in-frame ones; the method was immunoSEQ multiplex PCR. The table records a few hundred thousand clones, about nine tenths of them present only once. The TCR originated in a girl aged 2-10 years in good health and CMV-seronegative. The sequencing sample was made of PBMCs.

The CDR3 DNA is TGTGCCAGCCGGGTAGCGGGAGGGCTTGAAGAGCAGTTCTTC. Its translation is CASRVAGGLEEQFF. The chain joins TRBV25-1 to TRBJ2-1; 11 nucleotides align to TRBD2. Germline CDR1 and CDR2: MGHDK and SYGVNS. V shed 8 bases and J 10 bases; nucleotides not matched to a gene: 10. The CDR3 extends over 14 amino acids.